This TCR beta chain was retrieved from a study of shared T cell receptors in the human thymus. Clones were sequenced by immunoSEQ multiplex PCR, and TCRdb holds only the in-frame ones, with some missing. The data show 540,000 or so clones, 75% to 80% seen once. The data also belong to a second study, concerning human thymus T cells. That paper states: The donor group consisted of healthy Finnish infants who were having corrective surgery for congenital heart defects. During corrective heart surgery, resections were taken, and the thymus tissue came from them. Usage of V and J genes appeared biased in thymic and blood repertoires.

This clonotype originated in a boy younger than two with a congenital heart defect. The sample taken for sequencing was thymocytes.

The CDR3 bases are TGTGCCAGCAGCAAAAGAGGAGCTACTAGCGGGAGTTATCGGTACTTC. It is translated as CASSKRGATSGSYRYF. The J gene is TRBJ2-7, the V gene TRBV14; TRBD2 matches at 11 bases. The V segment lost 5 bases and the J segment 12 bases; nucleotides outside the gene matches: 18. Germline loops: CDR1 SGHDN, CDR2 FVKESK. This CDR3 is built from 16 residues.